This is a list of T cell receptor beta chains from one sample in a study of blood T cell repertoires in COVID-19. TCRdb's table, derived via immunoSEQ multiplex PCR, lists solely in-frame clones and lacks some. The sample shows over 35,000 clones, 70% to 90% of them seen only once. Sequenced material: peripheral blood. These receptors originate from a human donor in a cohort sampled during active COVID-19. Both conserved end residues are part of each CDR3. Fields, in order: clone size, V gene, J gene, D gene, CDR3 DNA, CDR3 protein. D genes are given only for firm matches. Clone sizes are given selectively: once, few, many, or a class where the clone is expanded.

clone size: -
V gene: TRBV24-1
J gene: TRBJ2-1
D gene: -
CDR3 DNA: TGTGCCACCAGTGGACTAACCGATGAGCAGTTCTTC
CDR3 protein: CATSGLTDEQFF

clone size: once
V gene: TRBV19
J gene: TRBJ1-1
D gene: TRBD1
CDR3 DNA: TGTGCCAGCCCGGGACAGGGGAACACTGAAGCTTTCTTT
CDR3 protein: CASPGQGNTEAFF

clone size: -
V gene: TRBV19
J gene: TRBJ2-7
D gene: -
CDR3 DNA: TGTGCCAGTAGTATAACTGCCCAGGGGCCCTCCTACGAGCAGTACTTC
CDR3 protein: CASSITAQGPSYEQYF

clone size: -
V gene: TRBV19
J gene: TRBJ1-1
D gene: -
CDR3 DNA: TGTGCCAGTACCATACCTAGGGGGAGCACTGAAGCTTTCTTT
CDR3 protein: CASTIPRGSTEAFF

clone size: -
V gene: TRBV4-1
J gene: TRBJ2-3
D gene: TRBD1
CDR3 DNA: TGCGCCAGCAGCACAGGGGGATACACAGATACGCAGTATTTT
CDR3 protein: CASSTGGYTDTQYF

clone size: -
V gene: TRBV2
J gene: TRBJ2-1
D gene: TRBD2
CDR3 DNA: TGTGCCAGCAGTACTGCGGGGGGGCCCCTCAATGAGCAGTTCTTC
CDR3 protein: CASSTAGGPLNEQFF

clone size: -
V gene: TRBV28
J gene: TRBJ1-1
D gene: -
CDR3 DNA: TGTGCCAGCAGTTTAGTAGGGGCCTCTGAAGCTTTCTTT
CDR3 protein: CASSLVGASEAFF

clone size: -
V gene: TRBV28
J gene: TRBJ1-6
D gene: -
CDR3 DNA: TGTGCCAGCAGTTTAGTGGAGAATTCACCCCTCCACTTT
CDR3 protein: CASSLVENSPLHF

clone size: once
V gene: TRBV28
J gene: TRBJ1-2
D gene: -
CDR3 DNA: TGTGCCAGCAGTTTATGGCAACTCACTGGCTATGGCTACACCTTC
CDR3 protein: CASSLWQLTGYGYTF

clone size: -
V gene: TRBV7-3
J gene: TRBJ1-1
D gene: TRBD1
CDR3 DNA: TGTGCCAGCAGCCGTGGGGGAGAGGACAGGATGGCTTTCTTT
CDR3 protein: CASSRGGEDRMAFF

clone size: -
V gene: TRBV5-1
J gene: TRBJ2-6
D gene: -
CDR3 DNA: TGCGCCAGCAGCCTGGATACCAACGTCCTGACTTTC
CDR3 protein: CASSLDTNVLTF